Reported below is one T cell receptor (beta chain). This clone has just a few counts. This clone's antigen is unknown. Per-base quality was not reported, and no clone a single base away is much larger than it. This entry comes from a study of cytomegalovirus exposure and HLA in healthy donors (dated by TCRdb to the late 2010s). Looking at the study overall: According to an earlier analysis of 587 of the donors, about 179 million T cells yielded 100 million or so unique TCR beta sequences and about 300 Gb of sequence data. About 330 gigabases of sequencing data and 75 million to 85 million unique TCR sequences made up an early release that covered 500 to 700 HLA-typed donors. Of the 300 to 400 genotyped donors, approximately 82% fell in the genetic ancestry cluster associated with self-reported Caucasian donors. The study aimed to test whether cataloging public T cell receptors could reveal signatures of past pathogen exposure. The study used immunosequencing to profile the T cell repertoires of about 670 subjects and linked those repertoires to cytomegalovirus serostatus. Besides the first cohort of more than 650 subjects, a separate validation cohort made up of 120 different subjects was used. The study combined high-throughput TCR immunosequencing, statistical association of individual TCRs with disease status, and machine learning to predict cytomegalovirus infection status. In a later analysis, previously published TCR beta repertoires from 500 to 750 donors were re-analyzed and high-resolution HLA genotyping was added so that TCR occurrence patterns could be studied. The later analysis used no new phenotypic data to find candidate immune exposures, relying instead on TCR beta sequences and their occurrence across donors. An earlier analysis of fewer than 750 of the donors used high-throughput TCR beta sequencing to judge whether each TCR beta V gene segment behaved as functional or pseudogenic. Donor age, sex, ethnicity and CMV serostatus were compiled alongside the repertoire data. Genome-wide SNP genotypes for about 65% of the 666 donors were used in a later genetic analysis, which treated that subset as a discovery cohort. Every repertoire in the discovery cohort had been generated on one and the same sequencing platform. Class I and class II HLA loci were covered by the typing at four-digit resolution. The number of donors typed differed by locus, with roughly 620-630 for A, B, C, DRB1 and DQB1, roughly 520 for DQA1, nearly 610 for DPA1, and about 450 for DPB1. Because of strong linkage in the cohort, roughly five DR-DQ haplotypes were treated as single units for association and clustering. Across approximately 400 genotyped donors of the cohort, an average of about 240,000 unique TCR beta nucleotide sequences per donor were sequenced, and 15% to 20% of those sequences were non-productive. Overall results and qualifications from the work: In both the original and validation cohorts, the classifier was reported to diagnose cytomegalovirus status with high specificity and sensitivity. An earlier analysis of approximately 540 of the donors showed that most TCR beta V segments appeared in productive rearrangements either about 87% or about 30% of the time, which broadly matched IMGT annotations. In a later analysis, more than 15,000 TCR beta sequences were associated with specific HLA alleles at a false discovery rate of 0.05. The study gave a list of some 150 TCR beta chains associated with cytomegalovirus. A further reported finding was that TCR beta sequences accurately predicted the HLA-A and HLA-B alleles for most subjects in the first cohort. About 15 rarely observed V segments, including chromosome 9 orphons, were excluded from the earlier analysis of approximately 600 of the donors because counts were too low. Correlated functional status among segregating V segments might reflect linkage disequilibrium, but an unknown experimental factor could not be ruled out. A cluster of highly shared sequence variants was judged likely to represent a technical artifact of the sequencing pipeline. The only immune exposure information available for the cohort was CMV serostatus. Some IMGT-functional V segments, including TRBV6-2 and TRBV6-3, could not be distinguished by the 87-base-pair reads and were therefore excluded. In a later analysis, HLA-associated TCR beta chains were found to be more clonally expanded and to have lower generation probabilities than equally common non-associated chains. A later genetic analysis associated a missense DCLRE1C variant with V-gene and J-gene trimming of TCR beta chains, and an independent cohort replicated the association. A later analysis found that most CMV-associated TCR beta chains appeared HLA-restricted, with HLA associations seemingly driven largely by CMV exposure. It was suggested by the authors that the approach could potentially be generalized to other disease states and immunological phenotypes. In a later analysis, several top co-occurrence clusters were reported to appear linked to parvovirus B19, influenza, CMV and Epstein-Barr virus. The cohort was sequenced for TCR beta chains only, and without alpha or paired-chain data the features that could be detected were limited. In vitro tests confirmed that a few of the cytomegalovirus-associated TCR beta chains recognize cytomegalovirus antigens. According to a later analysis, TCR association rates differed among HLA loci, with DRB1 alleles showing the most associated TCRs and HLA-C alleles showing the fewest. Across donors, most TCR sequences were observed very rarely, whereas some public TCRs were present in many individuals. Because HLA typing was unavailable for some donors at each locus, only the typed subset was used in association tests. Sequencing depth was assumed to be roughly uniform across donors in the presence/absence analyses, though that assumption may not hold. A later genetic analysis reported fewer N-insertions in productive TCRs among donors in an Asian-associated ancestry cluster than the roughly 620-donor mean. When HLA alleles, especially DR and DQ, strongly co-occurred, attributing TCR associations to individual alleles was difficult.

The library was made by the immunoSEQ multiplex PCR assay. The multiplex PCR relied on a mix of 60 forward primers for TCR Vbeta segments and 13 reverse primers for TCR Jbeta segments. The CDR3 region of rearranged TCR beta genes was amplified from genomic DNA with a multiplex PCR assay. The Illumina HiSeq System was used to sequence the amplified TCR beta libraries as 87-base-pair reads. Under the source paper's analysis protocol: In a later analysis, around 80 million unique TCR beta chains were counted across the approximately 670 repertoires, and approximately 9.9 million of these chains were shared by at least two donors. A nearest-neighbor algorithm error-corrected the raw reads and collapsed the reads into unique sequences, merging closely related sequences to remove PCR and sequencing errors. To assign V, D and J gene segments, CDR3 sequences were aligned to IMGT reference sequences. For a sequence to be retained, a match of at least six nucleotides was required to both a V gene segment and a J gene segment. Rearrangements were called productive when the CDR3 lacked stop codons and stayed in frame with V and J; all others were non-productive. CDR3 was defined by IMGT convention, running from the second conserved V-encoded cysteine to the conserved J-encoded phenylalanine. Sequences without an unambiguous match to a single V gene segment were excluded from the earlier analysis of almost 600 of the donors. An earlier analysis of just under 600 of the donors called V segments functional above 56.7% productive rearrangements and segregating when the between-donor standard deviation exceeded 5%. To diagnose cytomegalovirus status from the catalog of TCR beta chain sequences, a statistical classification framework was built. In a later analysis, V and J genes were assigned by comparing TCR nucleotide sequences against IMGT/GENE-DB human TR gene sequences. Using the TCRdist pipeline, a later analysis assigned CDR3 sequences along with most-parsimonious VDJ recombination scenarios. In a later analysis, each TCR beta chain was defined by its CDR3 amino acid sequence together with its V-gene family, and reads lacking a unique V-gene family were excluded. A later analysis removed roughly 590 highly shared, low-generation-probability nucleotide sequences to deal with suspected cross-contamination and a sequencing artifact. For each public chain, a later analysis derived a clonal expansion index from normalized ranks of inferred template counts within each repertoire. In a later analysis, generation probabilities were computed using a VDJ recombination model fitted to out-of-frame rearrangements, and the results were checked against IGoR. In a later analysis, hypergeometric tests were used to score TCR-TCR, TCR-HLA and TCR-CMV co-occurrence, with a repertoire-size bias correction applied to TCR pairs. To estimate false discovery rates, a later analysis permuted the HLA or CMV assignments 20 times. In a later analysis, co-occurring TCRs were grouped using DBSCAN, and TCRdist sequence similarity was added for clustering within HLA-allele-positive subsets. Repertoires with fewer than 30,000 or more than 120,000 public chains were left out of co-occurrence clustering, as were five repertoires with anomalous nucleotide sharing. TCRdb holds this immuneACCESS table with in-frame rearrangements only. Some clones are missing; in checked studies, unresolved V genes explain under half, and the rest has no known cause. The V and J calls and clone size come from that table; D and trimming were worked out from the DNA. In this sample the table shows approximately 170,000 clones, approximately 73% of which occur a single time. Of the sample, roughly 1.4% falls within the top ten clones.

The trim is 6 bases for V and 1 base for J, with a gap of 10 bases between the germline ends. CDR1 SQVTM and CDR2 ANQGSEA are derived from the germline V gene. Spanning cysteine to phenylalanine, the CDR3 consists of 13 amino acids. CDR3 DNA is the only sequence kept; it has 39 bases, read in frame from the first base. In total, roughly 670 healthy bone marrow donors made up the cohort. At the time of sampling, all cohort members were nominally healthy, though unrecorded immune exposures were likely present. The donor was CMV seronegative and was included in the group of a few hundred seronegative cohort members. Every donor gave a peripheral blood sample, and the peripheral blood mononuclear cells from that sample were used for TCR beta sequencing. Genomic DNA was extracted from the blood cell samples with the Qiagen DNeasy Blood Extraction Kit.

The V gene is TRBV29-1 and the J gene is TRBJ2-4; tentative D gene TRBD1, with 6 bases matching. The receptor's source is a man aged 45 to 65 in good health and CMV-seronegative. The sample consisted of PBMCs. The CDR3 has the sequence CSVYREAKNIQYF. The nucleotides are TGCAGCGTCTACAGGGAGGCCAAAAACATTCAGTACTTC. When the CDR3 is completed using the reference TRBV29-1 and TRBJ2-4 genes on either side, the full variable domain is SAVISQKPSRDICQRGTSLTIQCQVDSQVTMMFWYRQQPGQSLTLIATANQGSEATYESGFVIDKFPISRPNLTFSTLTVSNMSPEDSSIYLCSVYREAKNIQYFGAGTRLSVL.